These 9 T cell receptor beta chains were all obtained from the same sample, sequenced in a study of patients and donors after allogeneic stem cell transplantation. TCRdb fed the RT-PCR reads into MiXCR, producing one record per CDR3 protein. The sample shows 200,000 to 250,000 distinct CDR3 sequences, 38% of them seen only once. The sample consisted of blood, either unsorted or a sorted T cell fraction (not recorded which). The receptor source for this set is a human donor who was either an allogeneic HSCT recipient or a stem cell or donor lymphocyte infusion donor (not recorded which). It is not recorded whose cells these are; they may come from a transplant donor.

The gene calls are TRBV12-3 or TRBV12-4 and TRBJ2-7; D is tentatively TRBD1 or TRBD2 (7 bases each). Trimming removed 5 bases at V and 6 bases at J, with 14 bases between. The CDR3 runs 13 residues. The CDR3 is CASSPTGEGEQYF. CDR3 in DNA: TGTGCCAGCAGTCCAACAGGGGAGGGCGAGCAGTACTTC.

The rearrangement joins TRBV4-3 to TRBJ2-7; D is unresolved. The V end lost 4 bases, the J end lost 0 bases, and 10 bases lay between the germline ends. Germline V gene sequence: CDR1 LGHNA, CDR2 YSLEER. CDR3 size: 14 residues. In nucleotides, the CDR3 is TGCGCCAGCAGCCCCAGCAGGCCCTCCTACGAGCAGTACTTC. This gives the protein CASSPSRPSYEQYF.

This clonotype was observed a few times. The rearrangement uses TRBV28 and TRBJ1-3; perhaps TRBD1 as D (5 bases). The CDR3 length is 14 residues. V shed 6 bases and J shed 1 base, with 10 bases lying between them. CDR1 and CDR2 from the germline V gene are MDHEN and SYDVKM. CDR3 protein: CASRQVPSGNTIYF. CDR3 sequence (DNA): TGTGCCAGCAGACAGGTCCCTTCTGGAAACACCATATATTTT.

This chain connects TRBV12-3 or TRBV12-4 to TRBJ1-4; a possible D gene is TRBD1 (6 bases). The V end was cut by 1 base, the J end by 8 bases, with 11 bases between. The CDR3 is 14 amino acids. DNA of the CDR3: TGTGCCAGCAGTTTAGGCCAGGGGAGGGAAAAACTGTTTTTT. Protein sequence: CASSLGQGREKLFF.

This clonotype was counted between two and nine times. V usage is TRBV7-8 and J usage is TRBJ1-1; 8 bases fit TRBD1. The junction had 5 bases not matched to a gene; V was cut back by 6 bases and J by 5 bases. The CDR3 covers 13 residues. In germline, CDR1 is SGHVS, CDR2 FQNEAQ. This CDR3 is CASRFQGATEAFF. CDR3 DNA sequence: TGTGCCAGCAGGTTCCAGGGGGCGACTGAAGCTTTCTTT. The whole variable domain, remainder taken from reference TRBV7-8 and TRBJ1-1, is GAGVSQSPRYKVAKRGQDVALRCDPISGHVSLFWYQQALGQGPEFLTYFQNEAQLDKSGLPSDRFFAERPEGSVSTLKIQRTQQEDSAVYLCASRFQGATEAFFGQGTRLTVV.

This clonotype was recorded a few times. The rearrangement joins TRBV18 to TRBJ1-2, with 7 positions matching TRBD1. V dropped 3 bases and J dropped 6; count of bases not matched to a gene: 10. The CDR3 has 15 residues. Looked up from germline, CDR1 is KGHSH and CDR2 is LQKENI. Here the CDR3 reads CASSPGQASTNGYTF. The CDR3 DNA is TGTGCCAGCTCACCTGGACAGGCTTCCACGAATGGCTACACCTTC.

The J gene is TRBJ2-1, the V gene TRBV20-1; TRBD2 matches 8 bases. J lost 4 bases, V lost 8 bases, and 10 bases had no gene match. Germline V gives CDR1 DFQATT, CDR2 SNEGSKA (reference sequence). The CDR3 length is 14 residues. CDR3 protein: CSRDGGASYNEQFF. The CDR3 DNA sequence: TGCAGTCGTGACGGGGGGGCCTCTTACAATGAGCAGTTCTTC.

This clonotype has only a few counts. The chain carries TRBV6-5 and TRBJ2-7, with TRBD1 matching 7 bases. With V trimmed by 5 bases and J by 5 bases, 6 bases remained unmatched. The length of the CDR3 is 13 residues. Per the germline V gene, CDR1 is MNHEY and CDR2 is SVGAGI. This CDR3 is CASSGDRANEQYF. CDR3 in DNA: TGTGCCAGCAGTGGCGACAGGGCGAACGAGCAGTACTTC.

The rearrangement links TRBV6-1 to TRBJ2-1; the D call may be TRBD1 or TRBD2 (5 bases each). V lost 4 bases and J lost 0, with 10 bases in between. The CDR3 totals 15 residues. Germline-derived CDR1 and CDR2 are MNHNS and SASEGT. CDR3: CASSGGRSSYNEQFF. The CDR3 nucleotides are TGTGCCAGCAGTGGGGGACGCAGCTCCTACAATGAGCAGTTCTTC.